One and the same sample provided the 13 T cell receptor beta chains below, sequenced in a study of blood T cell repertoires in COVID-19. TCRdb's copy holds only in-frame clones and misses some; the assay was immunoSEQ multiplex PCR. The data hold fewer than 150,000 clones, with around 85% observed a single time. Sample: peripheral blood. Receptor source: a human donor in a cohort sampled during active COVID-19.

The rearrangement joins TRBV11-2 to TRBJ2-7; D is ambiguous. The CDR3 consists of 11 residues. Germline V gives CDR1 SGHAT, CDR2 FQNNGV. V lost 5 bases and J 3 bases, leaving 5 bases between the germline ends. CDR3 sequence: CASSQNYEQYF. CDR3 DNA sequence: TGTGCCAGCAGCCAGAACTACGAGCAGTACTTC.

This clone showed up just a few times. V gene TRBV6-5 combines with J gene TRBJ1-6; weak D call: TRBD1 (6 bases). This CDR3 region has 13 residues. Germline loops: CDR1 MNHEY, CDR2 SVGAGI. The V gene lost 7 bases and the J gene lost 13 bases, with 17 bases spanning the gap. The CDR3 is CASTGGGAGPLHF. The DNA of the CDR3 is TGTGCCAGCACCGGCGGGGGCGCGGGGCCCCTCCACTTT.

The chain links TRBV7-2 to TRBJ1-2, with 7 bases fitting TRBD1. The CDR3 has 13 residues. V lost 4 bases and J lost 5; bases outside the gene matches: 4. Germline lookup yields CDR1 SGHTA and CDR2 FQGNSA. CDR3 amino acids: CASSSGQQYGYTF. CDR3 nucleotides: TGTGCCAGCAGCTCGGGACAGCAATATGGCTACACCTTC.

This clone was seen a handful of times. The chain couples TRBV16 to TRBJ1-6; D is perhaps TRBD1 (5 bases). This CDR3 region has 16 residues. The germline V gene has CDR1 KGHSY and CDR2 FQNENV. V lost 1 base and J 9 bases, leaving 16 bases between the germline ends. The CDR3, as DNA: TGTGCCAGCAGCCAATTAAAGACTGGGGGGAGTTCACCCCTCCACTTT. As protein: CASSQLKTGGSSPLHF.

This chain connects TRBV7-8 to TRBJ2-7; possibly TRBD1 for D (6 bases). V lost 1 base, J lost 6 bases, and 13 bases lay in between. The CDR3 extends over 14 amino acids. Germline V lookup: CDR1 SGHVS, CDR2 FQNEAQ. CDR3 sequence (DNA): TGTGCCAGCAGCTTAGAGAACAGGGCCGCCGAGCAGTACTTC. Amino acid sequence: CASSLENRAAEQYF.

This clone has just a few counts. The chain recombines TRBV7-3 with TRBJ2-3, with TRBD2 matching over 8 bases. CDR3 size: 15 residues. V lost 2 bases to trimming and J lost 2 bases; unmatched junction nucleotides: 3. Germline V gene sequence: CDR1 SGHTA, CDR2 FQGTGA. CDR3 protein: CASSLGGGNTDTQYF. As DNA, the CDR3 is TGTGCCAGCAGCTTAGGCGGGGGGAACACAGATACGCAGTATTTT. Filled out from reference TRBV7-3 and TRBJ2-3, the complete variable domain reads GAGVSQTPSNKVTEKGKYVELRCDPISGHTALYWYRQSLGQGPEFLIYFQGTGAADDSGLPNDRFFAVRPEGSVSTLKIQRTERGDSAVYLCASSLGGGNTDTQYFGPGTRLTVL.

The J gene is TRBJ1-5, the V gene TRBV6-2 or TRBV6-3; no definite D call. Germline values: CDR1 MNHEY, CDR2 SVGEGT. The length of the CDR3 is 13 residues. V lost 0 bases and J 11 bases, leaving 11 bases between the germline ends. CDR3 region: CASSYSAGSTQHF. Here the CDR3 DNA reads TGTGCCAGCAGTTACTCAGCCGGGAGCACCCAGCATTTT.

The V and J genes are TRBV5-6 and TRBJ1-6; 10 bases fit TRBD1. The junction had 2 bases not matched to a gene; V was cut back by 4 bases and J by 7 bases. From germline, CDR1 is SGHDT and CDR2 YYEEEE. CDR3 length equals 14 residues. As DNA, the CDR3 is TGTGCCAGCAGCGGGGGACAGGGGAATTCACCCCTCCACTTT. Translated, it gives CASSGGQGNSPLHF.

This clone was found a few times. V gene TRBV7-2 combines with J gene TRBJ2-2; D might be TRBD2 (6 bases). CDR3 length: 16 residues. V lost 2 bases and J 4 bases, leaving 14 bases between the germline ends. From germline, CDR1 is SGHTA and CDR2 FQGNSA. CDR3 nucleotides: TGTGCCAGCAGCTTACCGTTGGGTAGCGGCACCGGGGAGCTGTTTTTT. This sequence encodes CASSLPLGSGTGELFF.

The chain uses TRBV6-5 and TRBJ1-2; the D gene is possibly TRBD1 (6 bases). This CDR3 comprises 15 residues. Trimming removed 0 bases from V and 3 bases from J, with 11 bases in between. Germline CDR1 reads MNHEY; CDR2 reads SVGAGI. CDR3: CASSYSRSGDYGYTF. In DNA, the CDR3 is TGTGCCAGCAGTTACTCCAGGTCAGGGGACTATGGCTACACCTTC.

The chain is built from TRBV5-5 and TRBJ1-1, with D possibly matching TRBD1 (6 bases). The V gene lost 4 bases and the J gene lost 5 bases, with 15 bases spanning the gap. The CDR3 length is 14 residues. The germline CDR1 and CDR2 sequences are SGHKS and YYEKEE (reference sequence). CDR3 sequence: CASSRQADKTEAFF. As DNA, the CDR3 is TGTGCCAGCAGCCGACAGGCAGACAAAACTGAAGCTTTCTTT.

The V gene is TRBV27, the J gene TRBJ2-2, with 7 bases lining up with TRBD2. V lost 5 bases, J lost 4 bases, and 13 bases stayed unmatched. The CDR3 loop spans 17 amino acids. The V gene's germline CDR1 is MNHEY and CDR2 SMNVEV (reference sequence). The CDR3 DNA is TGTGCCAGCAGTCTCCTCCTTAGTGGGGGGGGCACCGGGGAGCTGTTTTTT. Amino acid sequence: CASSLLLSGGGTGELFF.

J is TRBJ1-2 and V is TRBV4-3, with D perhaps TRBD1 (5 bases). The CDR3 spans 16 residues. The germline V gene has CDR1 LGHNA and CDR2 YSLEER. Trimming stripped 0 bases from V and 4 bases from J, with 15 bases between. The CDR3 reads CASSQDVQAFLYGYTF. In DNA, the CDR3 is TGCGCCAGCAGCCAAGATGTACAGGCGTTTCTCTATGGCTACACCTTC.